In this sample, the clone carrying this TCR beta chain turned up once. The data derive from a study of OX40 agonist ivuxolimab in advanced cancers. The CDR3 is 14 residues long. The germline V gene encodes CDR1 GTSNPN and CDR2 SVGIG (reference sequence). Trimming took 5 bases from V and 3 from J; bases not matched to a gene: 8. The repertoire was sequenced with immunoSEQ multiplex PCR; TCRdb's copy has only in-frame clones and lacks some. The repertoire holds some 86,000 clones, 70% to 90% seen once, with less than 4.5% in the top ten. The J gene is TRBJ2-5, the V gene TRBV30, with 8 nucleotides matching TRBD2. This TCR derives from an adult with an advanced solid tumor such as melanoma, head and neck, liver or kidney cancer. Sequencing was performed on CD4+ or CD8+ T cells sorted from blood, taken in a trial of the OX40 agonist ivuxolimab. CDR3 coding DNA: TGTGCCTGGTCTCCGGGACTAGGGGAAGAGACCCAGTACTTC. Its translation: CAWSPGLGEETQYF.